This is a list of T cell receptor beta chains from one sample in a study of post-analysis software for immune sequencing data. TCRdb reprocessed the PCR reads with MiXCR, giving one entry per CDR3 protein. The table records fewer than 850,000 distinct CDR3 sequences, 35% to 55% of them present only once. Sequenced sample: blood. The receptors shown here come from a girl aged 10-17 years with multiple sclerosis. Both conserved end residues are part of each CDR3. A D gene is named only where the DNA matches it firmly. Not all rows give a size; the values are once, few, many and, for expanded clones, a class.

j_call d_call v_call clone_size cdr3_aa cdr3_nt
TRBJ1-1 . TRBV6-6 few CASSYEGGGTEAFF TGTGCCAGCAGTTACGAGGGAGGAGGCACTGAAGCTTTCTTT
TRBJ2-4 . TRBV7-2 . CASSLAGTFSPLAKNIQYF TGTGCCAGCAGCTTAGCGGGGACCTTTTCGCCGCTAGCCAAAAACATTCAGTACTTC
TRBJ1-5 . TRBV4-2 once CASSARPGPDQPQHF TGTGCCAGCAGCGCGAGACCGGGACCTGATCAGCCCCAGCATTTT
TRBJ2-7 . TRBV3-1 . CASSHSARGVYEQYF TGTGCCAGCAGCCATTCGGCCAGGGGAGTTTACGAGCAGTACTTC
TRBJ2-7 . TRBV4-1 . CASSHGGTYEQYF TGCGCCAGCAGCCACGGGGGAACCTACGAGCAGTACTTC
TRBJ1-4 TRBD1 TRBV25-1 . CASSEYGTGREKLFF TGTGCCAGCAGTGAATATGGGACAGGGAGGGAAAAACTGTTTTTT
TRBJ2-7 . TRBV7-9 few CASSLSGRPNEQYF TGTGCCAGCAGCTTATCGGGACGCCCGAACGAGCAGTACTTC
TRBJ2-3 TRBD2 TRBV10-3 . CAISESPTSGRTDTQYF TGTGCCATCAGTGAGTCTCCGACTAGCGGGCGCACAGATACGCAGTATTTT
TRBJ1-2 TRBD1 TRBV9 . CASSGTGAPPTNYGYTF TGTGCCAGCAGCGGGACAGGGGCCCCTCCGACTAACTATGGCTACACCTTC
TRBJ1-2 . TRBV6-5 . CASSSGHHYGYTF TGTGCCAGCAGTTCGGGACACCATTATGGCTACACCTTC
TRBJ2-5 . TRBV9 once CASSVGGGTKQYF TGTGCCAGCAGCGTAGGGGGAGGCACCAAGCAGTACTTC
TRBJ1-1 TRBD1 TRBV30 . CAWSTGGAGYMNTEAFF TGTGCCTGGAGTACAGGGGGCGCGGGTTATATGAACACTGAAGCTTTCTTT
TRBJ2-4 TRBD2 TRBV6-1 few CASRGTSGSKGHIQYF TGTGCCAGCAGAGGGACTAGCGGGAGCAAGGGACACATTCAGTACTTC
TRBJ1-2 TRBD1 TRBV6-5 . CASSYRGQGVGYTF TGTGCCAGCAGTTACAGGGGACAGGGAGTTGGCTACACCTTC
TRBJ2-3 . TRBV15 . CATSSQDQDTQYF TGTGCCACCAGCAGCCAAGACCAAGATACGCAGTATTTT
TRBJ1-2 . TRBV6-1 . CASSELIGQLGGYTF TGTGCCAGCAGTGAACTGATCGGACAGCTGGGTGGCTACACCTTC
TRBJ2-7 . TRBV12-3/TRBV12-4 . CASSLGDVGFYEQYF TGTGCCAGCAGTCTGGGGGACGTTGGCTTTTACGAGCAGTACTTC
TRBJ2-7 . TRBV7-2 . CASSLAGGRAGYEQYF TGTGCCAGCAGCTTAGCTGGTGGCAGGGCAGGCTACGAGCAGTACTTC
TRBJ2-3 . TRBV6-5 . CASRPFLAPDTQYF TGTGCCAGCAGACCCTTCCTAGCGCCAGATACGCAGTATTTT
TRBJ2-7 TRBD2 TRBV28 . CASSFGTSGTWGHEQYF TGTGCCAGCAGTTTCGGGACTAGCGGGACCTGGGGCCACGAGCAGTACTTC
TRBJ2-3 . TRBV20-1 . CSAPREDTQYF TGCAGTGCTCCGCGGGAAGATACGCAGTATTTT
TRBJ2-2 . TRBV15 few CATSRDEGNTGELFF TGTGCCACCAGCAGAGATGAAGGGAACACCGGGGAGCTGTTTTTT
TRBJ1-1 . TRBV30 . CAWSSGVVVTEAFF TGTGCCTGGAGTTCCGGGGTAGTTGTCACTGAAGCTTTCTTT
TRBJ1-5 . TRBV6-6 . CASAGGNQPQHF TGTGCCAGCGCGGGGGGCAATCAGCCCCAGCATTTT
TRBJ2-1 TRBD2 TRBV29-1 . CSGGLAAGNEQFF TGCAGCGGGGGACTAGCGGCAGGGAATGAGCAGTTCTTC
TRBJ2-1 TRBD1 TRBV6-1 . CASSARTGVDEQFF TGTGCCAGCAGCGCCCGGACAGGGGTTGATGAGCAGTTCTTC
TRBJ1-5 . TRBV20-1 . CSARGAGKEPQHF TGCAGTGCTAGAGGTGCAGGGAAGGAGCCCCAGCATTTT
TRBJ1-2 . TRBV4-1 . CASSQDLGHYGYTF TGCGCCAGCAGCCAAGATCTGGGCCACTATGGCTACACCTTC
TRBJ2-1 TRBD2 TRBV7-3 few CASSPTSGPVNEQFF TGTGCCAGCAGCCCTACTAGCGGCCCCGTCAATGAGCAGTTCTTC
TRBJ2-1 . TRBV5-1 . CASSLQGIYNEQFF TGCGCCAGCAGCTTGCAGGGTATCTACAATGAGCAGTTCTTC
TRBJ2-5 . TRBV29-1 few CSQRRMEETQYF TGCAGCCAACGGAGGATGGAGGAGACCCAGTACTTC
TRBJ2-5 . TRBV6-6 . CASSRRYQETQYF TGTGCCAGCAGTCGGAGGTACCAAGAGACCCAGTACTTC
TRBJ2-6 . TRBV6-1 few CASSWGLSSSGANVLTF TGTGCCAGCAGCTGGGGACTTAGTAGCTCTGGGGCCAACGTCCTGACTTTC
TRBJ2-7 . TRBV6-1 . CASSEGQGGSYEQYF TGTGCCAGCAGTGAAGGGCAGGGGGGTTCCTACGAGCAGTACTTC
TRBJ2-1 . TRBV6-2/TRBV6-3 . CASSQLRGNEQFF TGTGCCAGCAGTCAGCTCAGGGGAAATGAGCAGTTCTTC
TRBJ1-4 . TRBV5-1 few CASSLEGGKLFF TGCGCCAGCAGCTTGGAGGGTGGAAAACTGTTTTTT
TRBJ1-2 TRBD1 TRBV9 . CASGTGENYGYTF TGTGCCAGCGGGACAGGGGAAAACTATGGCTACACCTTC
TRBJ2-5 TRBD2 TRBV13 . CASSFGTSGHQETQYF TGTGCCAGCAGCTTCGGGACTAGCGGCCACCAAGAGACCCAGTACTTC
TRBJ2-1 . TRBV5-5 . CASSLHARGDYNEQFF TGTGCCAGCAGCTTGCATGCCAGGGGGGACTACAATGAGCAGTTCTTC
TRBJ1-2 TRBD1 TRBV20-1 . CSAEKAGTARGYTF TGCAGTGCAGAAAAAGCCGGGACAGCGAGAGGCTACACCTTC
TRBJ2-5 TRBD2 TRBV20-1 few CSARPRLARQETQYF TGCAGTGCTAGACCTAGACTAGCGAGACAAGAGACCCAGTACTTC
TRBJ2-7 . TRBV15 . CATSTTGKGPSYEQYF TGTGCCACCTCAACAACAGGGAAAGGACCTTCCTACGAGCAGTACTTC
TRBJ2-4 . TRBV15 . CATSSDRGVDIQYF TGTGCCACCAGCAGTGACCGTGGGGTGGACATTCAGTACTTC
TRBJ2-7 . TRBV7-2 . CASSLRGAYRLSYEQYF TGTGCCAGCAGCTTAAGGGGAGCCTACCGCCTATCCTACGAGCAGTACTTC
TRBJ1-2 TRBD1 TRBV20-1 few CSARGLDYGYTF TGCAGTGCCAGGGGGCTTGACTATGGCTACACCTTC
TRBJ1-2 . TRBV6-1 . CASSELPRTYGYTF TGTGCCAGCAGTGAGTTGCCCCGGACCTATGGCTACACCTTC
TRBJ2-7 . TRBV20-1 few CSARVGVGEQYF TGCAGTGCTAGAGTAGGGGTCGGCGAGCAGTACTTC
TRBJ2-3 . TRBV4-3 . CASSQEPLAGRDTQYF TGCGCCAGCAGCCAAGAGCCGCTAGCCGGCAGGGATACGCAGTATTTT
TRBJ2-7 . TRBV5-5 . CASRTSAGNSYEQYF TGTGCCAGCAGAACATCGGCGGGCAACTCCTACGAGCAGTACTTC
TRBJ1-2 . TRBV27 . CASSFIPRQNGYTF TGTGCCAGCAGTTTTATCCCCAGACAGAATGGCTACACCTTC
TRBJ1-5 . TRBV20-1 . CSAQYHRDNQPQHF TGCAGTGCTCAGTACCACAGGGACAATCAGCCCCAGCATTTT
TRBJ2-1 . TRBV7-2 . CASSLAGERTYNEQFF TGTGCCAGCAGCTTAGCTGGTGAGAGGACCTATAATGAGCAGTTCTTC
TRBJ2-5 . TRBV29-1 . CSVISVQETQYF TGCAGCGTTATCAGTGTCCAAGAGACCCAGTACTTC
TRBJ2-3 TRBD2 TRBV7-3 . CASSSTSGLTDTQYF TGTGCCAGCAGCTCGACTAGCGGGTTAACAGATACGCAGTATTTT